The 31 T cell receptor beta chains in this list originate from one sample, sequenced in a study of PD-1 blockade in classical Hodgkin lymphoma (dated by TCRdb to 2019 to 2021). What this sample's time point label stands for: cycle 2 day 1 (C2D1) of nivolumab. Every trial patient had relapsed following autologous stem cell transplantation, and prior brentuximab vedotin exposure was what differed among cohorts A, B and C. Library preparation employed the immunoSEQ multiplex PCR assay. TCRdb obtained this table from immuneACCESS and retained in-frame rearrangements with V and J assigned. These tables miss some clones; where compared with another copy, unresolved V genes account for less than half of the shortfall, and the remainder is unexplained. Counted in this sample were over 25,000 clones; around four fifths of them appeared once. 21% of the sample belongs to the ten largest clones. Sample: peripheral blood mononuclear cells (PBMCs), taken before the second cycle of nivolumab. The receptors stem from a human donor with classical Hodgkin lymphoma.

This clone was counted between two and nine times. One end of the junction fails to match germline, which may point to a read error. The chain links TRBV16 to TRBJ1-1, with D unresolved. This CDR3 spans 13 amino acids. Germline V gives CDR1 KGHSY, CDR2 FQNENV. Here the CDR3 DNA reads TGTGCCAGCACCCAATCGGACCGGGCCTCACCTTTCTTT. Its translation: CASTQSDRASPFF.

The chain has TRBV28 and TRBJ1-2; D remains unclear. V dropped 2 bases and J dropped 8 bases, with 15 bases sitting between them. The CDR3 runs 14 residues. Germline-derived CDR1 and CDR2 are MDHEN and SYDVKM. This CDR3 reads CASSLDSTRGGYTF. CDR3 coding DNA: TGTGCCAGCAGTTTAGATTCTACGCGAGGGGGCTACACCTTC.

The chain joins TRBV4-1 to TRBJ1-1; a weak D match, TRBD1 (6 bases). The CDR3 is 15 residues long. Trimming left V 1 base short and J 1 base short, with 10 bases between. Germline values: CDR1 MGHRA, CDR2 YSYEKL. Here the CDR3 reads CASSQGLQGNTEAFF. The CDR3 region has the DNA TGCGCCAGCAGCCAAGGCCTACAGGGGAACACTGAAGCTTTCTTT.

The table lists this clone with a few counts. This chain uses TRBV9 with TRBJ2-3, with 7 bases that match TRBD2. Trimming took 4 bases from V and 5 from J; bases not matched to a gene: 4. In germline, CDR1 is SGDLS, CDR2 YYNGEE. CDR3 length equals 13 residues. The CDR3 sequence: CASSLSGEDTQYF. The CDR3 bases are TGTGCCAGCAGCCTCAGCGGGGAAGATACGCAGTATTTT.

The V call is TRBV4-3, the J call TRBJ2-1, with 10 bases fitting TRBD2. The CDR3 has 16 residues. V gave up 0 bases and J gave up 7 bases; unmatched junction bases: 6. Per the germline V gene, CDR1 is LGHNA and CDR2 is YSLEER. The CDR3 region is CASSQDRSGRVNEQFF. The CDR3 bases are TGCGCCAGCAGCCAAGATCGAAGCGGGAGGGTTAATGAGCAGTTCTTC.

For this clone: A junction boundary mismatches the germline segment, possibly from a read error. This chain links TRBV20-1 with TRBJ2-5; D ambiguous. The CDR3 totals 11 residues. Germline loops: CDR1 DFQATT, CDR2 SNEGSKA (reference sequence). CDR3 sequence: CSARGRETQYF. For the CDR3, the DNA is TGCAGTGCCAGAGGTCGAGAGACCCAGTACTTC.

The chain carries TRBV11-2 and TRBJ1-2, with 12 bases aligning to TRBD1. The CDR3 loop spans 16 amino acids. Looked up from germline, CDR1 is SGHAT and CDR2 is FQNNGV. V shed 6 bases, J shed 6 bases, and the junction held 11 bases outside the gene matches. The CDR3 sequence is CASRSLRDRGRDGYTF. The CDR3 DNA reads as TGTGCCAGCAGGTCTCTCCGGGACAGGGGGCGCGATGGCTACACCTTC. The complete variable domain, with remaining parts taken from reference TRBV11-2 and TRBJ1-2, reads EAGVAQSPRYKIIEKRQSVAFWCNPISGHATLYWYQQILGQGPKLLIQFQNNGVVDDSQLPKDRFSAERLKGVDSTLKIQPAKLEDSAVYLCASRSLRDRGRDGYTFGSGTRLTVV.

The V call is TRBV18, the J call TRBJ2-1; possibly TRBD2 for D (5 bases). From germline, CDR1 is KGHSH and CDR2 LQKENI. This CDR3 comprises 15 residues. The V gene lost 2 bases and the J gene lost 3 bases, with 11 bases spanning the gap. For the CDR3, the DNA is TGTGCCAGCTCACCAGGGAGTTTGGGCTACAATGAGCAGTTCTTC. Its translation: CASSPGSLGYNEQFF. Looking up the rest from reference TRBV18 and TRBJ2-1 gives the full variable domain: NAGVMQNPRHLVRRRGQEARLRCSPMKGHSHVYWYRQLPEEGLKFMVYLQKENIIDESGMPKERFSAEFPKEGPSILRIQQVVRGDSAAYFCASSPGSLGYNEQFFGPGTRLTVL.

This chain connects TRBV5-6 to TRBJ1-2; D possibly corresponds to TRBD1 (6 bases). CDR3 size: 13 residues. V shed 5 bases and J shed 2 bases, with 10 bases lying between them. The germline V gene encodes CDR1 SGHDT and CDR2 YYEEEE. This CDR3 reads CASSTGHNYGYTF. The CDR3 DNA reads TGTGCCAGCAGTACGGGACACAACTATGGCTACACCTTC.

The chain couples TRBV6-4 to TRBJ1-2; 9 nucleotides align to TRBD1. CDR3 size: 13 residues. In germline, CDR1 is MRHNA, CDR2 SNTAGT. V dropped 0 bases and J dropped 7; count of bases not matched to a gene: 0. In DNA form, the CDR3 reads TGTGCCAGCAGTGACTCGACAGGGGGTGGCTACACCTTC. Translated: CASSDSTGGGYTF.

This clone has just one count. The V call is TRBV5-1, the J call TRBJ1-1; D unclear. Germline V gene data show CDR1 as SGHRS and CDR2 as YFSETQ. The germline V and J ends were trimmed by 0 bases and 3 bases, with 6 bases remaining between them. This CDR3 is 13 amino acids long. In nucleotides, the CDR3 is TGCGCCAGCAGCTTGGTTGGGGACACTGAAGCTTTCTTT. Its translation: CASSLVGDTEAFF.

The gene calls are TRBV2 and TRBJ1-1, with D unclear. CDR1 is SNHLY, CDR2 FYNNEI, per germline. Between the trimmed V and J ends, which lost 5 bases and 8 bases, there was a span of 9 bases. The CDR3 is 11 residues long. The CDR3 nucleotides are TGTGCCAGCAGTTTCGCTGTGGAAGCTTTCTTT. Amino acids: CASSFAVEAFF.

The chain uses TRBV2 and TRBJ1-6; TRBD1 aligns across 8 bases. The CDR3 consists of 15 residues. CDR1 and CDR2 (germline): SNHLY, FYNNEI. Unmatched junction bases numbered 10, after V lost 6 bases and J lost 9 bases. CDR3 bases: TGTGCCAGCAGGGTCCGTGGGACAGGCGTTTCACCCCTCCACTTT. This encodes CASRVRGTGVSPLHF.

This sequence joins TRBV5-1 and TRBJ1-1, with D unresolved. CDR3 length: 15 residues. V was shortened by 0 bases and J by 1 base, with 10 bases between the two germline ends. The germline CDR1 and CDR2 sequences are SGHRS and YFSETQ. The CDR3: CASSLGGSRNTEAFF. The DNA for the CDR3 is TGCGCCAGCAGCTTGGGCGGTTCACGGAACACTGAAGCTTTCTTT.

The V call is TRBV27, the J call TRBJ2-1; possible D gene TRBD1, 6 bases. Germline assignment: CDR1 MNHEY and CDR2 SMNVEV (reference sequence). V dropped 3 bases and J dropped 6 bases, with 12 bases sitting between them. The CDR3 contains 14 residues. CDR3 region: CASSFQQGGNEQFF. CDR3 sequence (DNA): TGTGCCAGCAGTTTCCAACAGGGTGGCAATGAGCAGTTCTTC.

The chain combines TRBV7-3 with TRBJ2-3, with D perhaps assigned TRBD1 or TRBD2 (5 bases each). The CDR3 covers 15 residues. Between the trimmed V and J ends, which lost 1 base and 2 bases, there was a span of 10 bases. Germline V gene sequence: CDR1 SGHTA, CDR2 FQGTGA. The CDR3 loop is CASSLKGTATDTQYF. In DNA form, the CDR3 reads TGTGCCAGCAGCTTAAAAGGGACGGCCACAGATACGCAGTATTTT.

The chain uses TRBV5-8 and TRBJ2-2; 8 positions agree with TRBD1. Germline V gene lookup returns CDR1 SGHTS and CDR2 YDEGEE. The CDR3 is 15 residues long. V was clipped by 5 bases and J by 3 bases; unmatched bases: 6. CDR3 sequence reads: CASRYQGADTGELFF. Written as DNA, the CDR3 is TGTGCCAGCAGGTATCAGGGGGCGGACACCGGGGAGCTGTTTTTT.

The chain is built from TRBV2 and TRBJ1-5; 9 bases are shared with TRBD1. The V gene's germline CDR1 is SNHLY and CDR2 FYNNEI. There are 15 residues in the CDR3. With 5 bases clipped from V and 7 bases from J, the junction kept 9 bases outside the gene matches. The CDR3 here is CASSSGTGSVQPQHF. CDR3 bases: TGTGCCAGCAGTTCTGGGACAGGGTCAGTCCAGCCCCAGCATTTT.

The genes are TRBV10-3 and TRBJ2-7, with a tentative D call TRBD1 (6 bases). This CDR3 is 12 amino acids long. V was shortened by 5 bases and J by 8 bases, with 13 bases between the two germline ends. From germline, CDR1 is ENHRY and CDR2 SYGVKD. In DNA form, the CDR3 reads TGTGCCATCAGTCCTGGGACATACAAGCAGTACTTC. Its protein is CAISPGTYKQYF.

This chain joins TRBV30 and TRBJ1-5, with TRBD1 matching 7 bases. V gave up 3 bases and J gave up 0 bases; unmatched junction bases: 11. CDR3 size: 17 residues. Germline V gene lookup returns CDR1 GTSNPN and CDR2 SVGIG (reference sequence). CDR3 coding DNA: TGTGCCTGGAGCTTACAGGGGAGTCTTTATAGCAATCAGCCCCAGCATTTT. Protein: CAWSLQGSLYSNQPQHF.

V and J are TRBV11-3 and TRBJ1-2; TRBD1 aligns across 7 bases. After removal of 2 bases from V and 4 bases from J, the junction contained 1 base not matched to a gene. The CDR3 is 13 residues long. Germline-derived CDR1 and CDR2 are SGHNT and YENEEA. The CDR3 DNA is TGTGCCAGCAGCTTACCAGGGGGCTATGGCTACACCTTC. Translated, it gives CASSLPGGYGYTF.

V is TRBV7-3 and J is TRBJ2-1; D is possibly TRBD2 (6 bases). From germline, CDR1 is SGHTA and CDR2 FQGTGA. Trimming stripped 6 bases from V and 5 bases from J, with 17 bases between. This CDR3 has 15 amino acids. In nucleotides, the CDR3 is TGTGCCAGCAGTATGGGGGGTCAATTCCACAATGAGCAGTTCTTC. This encodes CASSMGGQFHNEQFF.

This clone was recorded a few times. This chain connects TRBV7-4 to TRBJ2-2; D is undetermined. V gave up 0 bases and J gave up 0 bases, with 11 bases separating them. CDR1 and CDR2 (germline): SGHVT, SQSDAQ. CDR3 size: 17 residues. The CDR3: CASSLASGRTNTGELFF. As DNA, the CDR3 is TGTGCCAGCAGCTTAGCGTCTGGCCGAACGAACACCGGGGAGCTGTTTTTT. Full variable domain (outside the CDR3, taken from reference TRBV7-4 and TRBJ2-2): GAGVSQSPRYKVAKRGRDVALRCDSISGHVTLYWYRQTLGQGSEVLTYSQSDAQRDKSGRPSGRFSAERPERSVSTLKIQRTEQGDSAVYLCASSLASGRTNTGELFFGEGSRLTVL.

The chain couples TRBV7-9 to TRBJ1-3, with TRBD1 matching over 8 bases. CDR1 and CDR2 from the germline V gene are SEHNR and FQNEAQ (reference sequence). The CDR3 sequence is 19 residues long. V lost 5 bases and J lost 4; bases outside the gene matches: 19. CDR3 region: CASSKSWDRISKSGNTIYF. The CDR3 DNA sequence: TGTGCCAGCAGCAAAAGTTGGGACAGGATCTCAAAATCAGGAAACACCATATATTTT.

The chain recombines TRBV20-1 with TRBJ2-1, with D uncertain. V lost 2 bases, J lost 8 bases, and 4 bases lay in between. Per germline, CDR1 DFQATT and CDR2 SNEGSKA (reference sequence). CDR3 length: 10 residues. The CDR3 loop is CSARRDEQFF. DNA for the CDR3: TGCAGTGCTAGACGGGATGAGCAGTTCTTC.

This chain links TRBV7-9 with TRBJ2-2; TRBD1 might be the D (6 bases). Trimming stripped 5 bases from V and 1 base from J, with 14 bases between. In germline, CDR1 is SEHNR, CDR2 FQNEAQ (reference sequence). The CDR3 has 16 amino acids. The DNA of the CDR3 is TGTGCCAGCAGCCAATCCGGGACAAAGAACACCGGGGAGCTGTTTTTT. It specifies CASSQSGTKNTGELFF. Full variable domain (rest looked up from reference TRBV7-9 and TRBJ2-2): DTGVSQNPRHKITKRGQNVTFRCDPISEHNRLYWYRQTLGQGPEFLTYFQNEAQLEKSRLLSDRFSAERPKGSFSTLEIQRTEQGDSAMYLCASSQSGTKNTGELFFGEGSRLTVL.

CDR3 region: CASSPKVRGVNTEAFF. CDR3 nucleotide sequence: TGTGCCAGCTCACCAAAAGTTCGGGGGGTAAACACTGAAGCTTTCTTT. The chain couples TRBV18 to TRBJ1-1, with D perhaps TRBD1 (5 bases). This CDR3 has 16 amino acids. The germline V and J ends were trimmed by 2 bases and 2 bases, with 15 bases remaining between them. The germline gives CDR1 KGHSH, CDR2 LQKENI.

This clone was observed a single time. This chain connects TRBV19 to TRBJ2-2, with 8 nucleotides matching TRBD2. CDR3 length: 15 residues. From germline, CDR1 is LNHDA and CDR2 SQIVND (reference sequence). J was trimmed by 1 base and V by 3 bases; bases with no gene match: 1. The CDR3 sequence: CASSMAGGNTGELFF. CDR3 nucleotides: TGTGCCAGTAGTATGGCGGGGGGGAACACCGGGGAGCTGTTTTTT.

V is TRBV9 and J is TRBJ2-1; TRBD2 agrees at 10 bases. The CDR3 loop spans 15 amino acids. Germline-derived CDR1 and CDR2 are SGDLS and YYNGEE. V was clipped by 6 bases and J by 4 bases; unmatched bases: 7. The CDR3 region is CASTGTSGAYNEQFF. In nucleotides, the CDR3 is TGTGCCAGCACGGGAACTAGCGGGGCTTACAATGAGCAGTTCTTC.

This chain uses TRBV2 with TRBJ1-5, with D possibly matching TRBD1 (6 bases). CDR1 is SNHLY and CDR2 is FYNNEI in the germline V gene. The V gene lost 7 bases and the J gene lost 7 bases, with 11 bases spanning the gap. The CDR3 totals 12 residues. CDR3 sequence: CASNRAGQPQHF. The CDR3 region has the DNA TGTGCCAGCAACAGGGCCGGGCAGCCCCAGCATTTT.

CDR3 in DNA: TGTGCCAGCAGCACCGGGACAGGGCTTTCACCCCTCCACTTT. Translating gives CASSTGTGLSPLHF. The rearrangement joins TRBV4-2 to TRBJ1-6, with TRBD1 matching over 9 bases. The CDR3 sequence is 14 residues long. V gave up 5 bases and J gave up 9 bases; unmatched junction bases: 5. In germline, CDR1 is LGHNA, CDR2 YNFKEQ.